This TCR beta chain emerged from a study of vaccination effects on CD4 cells after COVID-19. Study results and caveats: Missing from the study were early post-infection timepoints, and its convalescent patients were few. Infection-derived and vaccine-derived clones contracted markedly late after vaccination.

Sequencing in the ViraFEST assay came after antigen-specific CD4+ T cells had been expanded with viral peptide pools, which were used to stimulate PBMC. Subsequent to a culture period of 10 days, CD4+ T cells were isolated. Testing of the vaccine recipients showed negative nucleocapsid antibodies and no prior SARS-CoV-2 infection. Every well housed about 1.8 million PBMC, which grew in culture alongside 10 IU/ml IL-2 and roughly 10 ug/ml peptides. It was on days 3 and 7 that half the medium was replaced with IL-2 medium. This clone was observed a handful of times. No antigen is known for it. The CDR3 totals 13 residues. J gave up 6 bases and V 5 bases, and 4 bases lay outside the gene matches. The repertoire was sequenced with immunoSEQ multiplex PCR; TCRdb's copy has only in-frame clones and lacks some. Found here are approximately 70,000 clones, 65% to 85% of them singletons; the top ten hold about 2.9%.

This specimen was CD4+ T cells from PBMCs cultured with HCoV-NL63 spike peptides, taken before COVID-19 vaccination. The genes are TRBV12-3 or TRBV12-4 and TRBJ1-5, with 7 bases that match TRBD1. This clonotype was sampled from a human donor who received a COVID-19 vaccine. In DNA, the CDR3 is TGTGCCAGCAGTGAGGGACAGAGTCAGCCCCAGCATTTT. Its translation: CASSEGQSQPQHF.